This T cell receptor beta chain is drawn from a study of beta chain features in type 1 diabetes. There are a few counts of this clone. Its matching antigen is unknown. This CDR3 comprises 13 residues. Trimming removed 4 bases from V and 5 bases from J, with 10 bases in between. CDR1 is SGHNT, CDR2 YYREEE, per germline (reference sequence). Findings of the study overall: Reduced insertions and increased deletions marked VDJ junctions in type 1 diabetes patients. PCR might pick shorter templates more often, in the same way for patients and controls.

What was sequenced were expressed TCRB transcripts, since all of the isolated RNA had been reverse transcribed. TCRdb keeps only in-frame clones here, not all; method: immunoSEQ multiplex PCR. The sample lists some 270,000 clones, about 7.8% occurring once. The TCR comes from a woman between 18 and 30 years old in good health. This sequence joins TRBV5-4 and TRBJ2-1, with D perhaps matching TRBD2 (6 bases). Source material: central memory CD4+ T cells from blood. The CDR3 reads CASSGGDDNEQFF. DNA for the CDR3: TGTGCCAGCAGCGGAGGGGATGACAATGAGCAGTTCTTC.